These 8 T cell receptor beta chains came from one sample sequenced in a study of cytomegalovirus exposure and HLA in healthy donors. Clones were sequenced by immunoSEQ multiplex PCR, and TCRdb holds only the in-frame ones, with some missing. The sample yields hundreds of thousands of clones, around nine tenths seen once. Material: PBMCs. The origin of the receptors is a man aged 18 to 29 in good health and CMV-seronegative.

The V gene is TRBV7-9, the J gene TRBJ2-1; 8 nucleotides line up with TRBD1. Per germline, CDR1 SEHNR and CDR2 FQNEAQ (reference sequence). J was trimmed by 11 bases and V by 1 base; bases with no gene match: 4. The CDR3 sequence is 13 residues long. The CDR3 is CASSLDDRGKQFF. The CDR3 bases are TGTGCCAGCAGCTTAGACGACAGGGGAAAGCAGTTCTTC.

The chain employs TRBV13 and TRBJ1-6; D call uncertain. Trimming left V 0 bases short and J 5 bases short, with 5 bases between. CDR1 and CDR2 (germline): PRHDT, FYEKMQ (reference sequence). The CDR3 spans 14 residues. CDR3 sequence: CASSLGRNNSPLHF. CDR3 sequence (DNA): TGTGCCAGCAGCTTAGGGCGCAATAATTCACCCCTCCACTTT.

This clone was counted a few times. This chain links TRBV19 with TRBJ2-7; 8 bases align to TRBD1. The V gene's germline CDR1 is LNHDA and CDR2 SQIVND (reference sequence). With V trimmed by 4 bases and J by 6 bases, 5 bases remained unmatched. The CDR3 runs to 13 residues. The CDR3 nucleotides read TGTGCCAGTAGTAAGGACAGGGAGCTCGAGCAGTACTTC. This translates into CASSKDRELEQYF.

The chain employs TRBV7-6 and TRBJ2-1; 7 nucleotides match TRBD1. V shed 3 bases and J 6 bases; nucleotides not matched to a gene: 8. Germline CDR1 is SGHVS and CDR2 is FNYEAQ. The CDR3 consists of 15 residues. The CDR3 DNA reads as TGTGCCAGCAGCTTCGACAGGGACGGCTCCAATGAGCAGTTCTTC. Its translation: CASSFDRDGSNEQFF. Using reference TRBV7-6 and TRBJ2-1 for the parts outside the CDR3, the full variable domain is GAGVSQSPRYKVTKRGQDVALRCDPISGHVSLYWYRQALGQGPEFLTYFNYEAQQDKSGLPNDRFSAERPEGSISTLTIQRTEQRDSAMYRCASSFDRDGSNEQFFGPGTRLTVL.

The V call is TRBV15, the J call TRBJ1-1; TRBD1 might be the D (5 bases). Trimming removed 2 bases from V and 7 bases from J, with 8 bases in between. In germline, CDR1 is LNHNV, CDR2 YYDKDF (reference sequence). The CDR3 consists of 12 residues. This chain's CDR3 is CATSRQDSEAFF. Here the CDR3 DNA reads TGTGCCACCAGCAGACAAGACAGTGAAGCTTTCTTT. The whole variable domain, remainder taken from reference TRBV15 and TRBJ1-1, is DAMVIQNPRYQVTQFGKPVTLSCSQTLNHNVMYWYQQKSSQAPKLLFHYYDKDFNNEADTPDNFQSRRPNTSFCFLDIRSPGLGDTAMYLCATSRQDSEAFFGQGTRLTVV.

This chain joins TRBV7-8 and TRBJ2-5, with 9 positions matching TRBD2. Germline assignment: CDR1 SGHVS and CDR2 FQNEAQ. V shed 1 base, J shed 4 bases, and the junction held 13 bases outside the gene matches. The CDR3 has 18 residues. The CDR3 nucleotides read TGTGCCAGCAGCTTAGTTGTGTTGAGGCGGGAGGGCCTAGAGACCCAGTACTTC. It is translated as CASSLVVLRREGLETQYF.

The rearrangement joins TRBV7-9 to TRBJ1-2; 7 bases match TRBD1. The CDR3 contains 15 residues. V lost 0 bases to trimming and J lost 4 bases; unmatched junction nucleotides: 5. The V gene's germline CDR1 is SEHNR and CDR2 FQNEAQ (reference sequence). The DNA for the CDR3 is TGTGCCAGCAGCTTAGCCACAGGGGCAAGCTATGGCTACACCTTC. This encodes CASSLATGASYGYTF. Based on the CDR3 plus reference TRBV7-9 and TRBJ1-2, the full variable domain is DTGVSQNPRHKITKRGQNVTFRCDPISEHNRLYWYRQTLGQGPEFLTYFQNEAQLEKSRLLSDRFSAERPKGSFSTLEIQRTEQGDSAMYLCASSLATGASYGYTFGSGTRLTVV.

This clone has a handful of counts. Here the CDR3 reads CASSYSTGYGYTF. The CDR3 DNA follows: TGTGCCAGCAGTTACTCGACAGGCTACGGCTACACCTTC. V gene TRBV6-5 combines with J gene TRBJ1-2; D might be TRBD1 (6 bases). V lost 0 bases and J 8 bases, leaving 10 bases between the germline ends. The CDR3 length is 13 residues. CDR1 is MNHEY and CDR2 is SVGAGI in the germline V gene.